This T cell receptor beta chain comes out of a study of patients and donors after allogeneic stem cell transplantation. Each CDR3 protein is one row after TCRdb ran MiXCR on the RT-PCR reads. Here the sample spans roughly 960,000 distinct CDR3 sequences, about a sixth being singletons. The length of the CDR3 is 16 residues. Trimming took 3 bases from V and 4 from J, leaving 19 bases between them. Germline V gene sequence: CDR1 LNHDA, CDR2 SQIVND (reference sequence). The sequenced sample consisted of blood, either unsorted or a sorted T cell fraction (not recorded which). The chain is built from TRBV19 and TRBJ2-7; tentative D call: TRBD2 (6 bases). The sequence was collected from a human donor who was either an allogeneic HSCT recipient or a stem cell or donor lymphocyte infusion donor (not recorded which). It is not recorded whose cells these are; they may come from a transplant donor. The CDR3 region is CASSIGPGSRQYEQYF. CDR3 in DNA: TGTGCCAGTAGTATTGGACCCGGGAGCAGGCAGTACGAGCAGTACTTC.